This T cell receptor (beta chain) was obtained from a study of blood T cell repertoires in COVID-19. Germline V CDR1 and CDR2: SGHTA, FQGNSA. This CDR3 has 12 residues. V was clipped by 1 base and J by 7 bases, with 7 bases between them. Sequencing was performed with immunoSEQ multiplex PCR; in TCRdb, only in-frame clones are kept and a portion is missing. The profile shows roughly 180,000 clones, roughly 80% of them singletons. The sample consisted of PBMCs or T cells enriched from blood (not recorded which). This TCR derives from a man aged 60 to 69 who had been exposed to COVID-19. The gene calls are TRBV7-2 and TRBJ2-5, with D tentatively TRBD2 (5 bases). Written as DNA, the CDR3 is TGTGCCAGCAGCTTAGACCGGGGGACCCAGTACTTC. Translation gives CASSLDRGTQYF.